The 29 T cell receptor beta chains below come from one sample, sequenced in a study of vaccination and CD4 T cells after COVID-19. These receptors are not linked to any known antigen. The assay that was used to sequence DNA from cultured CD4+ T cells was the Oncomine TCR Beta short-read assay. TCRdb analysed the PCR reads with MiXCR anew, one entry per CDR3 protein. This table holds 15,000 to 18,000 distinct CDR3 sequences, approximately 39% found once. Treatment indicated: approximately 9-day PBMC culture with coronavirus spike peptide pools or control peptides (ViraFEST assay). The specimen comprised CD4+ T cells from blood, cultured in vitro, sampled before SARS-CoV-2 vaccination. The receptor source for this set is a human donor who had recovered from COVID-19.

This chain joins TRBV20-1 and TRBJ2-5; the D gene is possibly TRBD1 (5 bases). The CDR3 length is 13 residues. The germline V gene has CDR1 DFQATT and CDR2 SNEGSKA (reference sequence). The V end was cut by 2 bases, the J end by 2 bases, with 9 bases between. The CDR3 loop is CSARPRQQETQYF. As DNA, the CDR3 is TGCAGTGCTAGACCTAGACAGCAAGAGACCCAGTACTTC.

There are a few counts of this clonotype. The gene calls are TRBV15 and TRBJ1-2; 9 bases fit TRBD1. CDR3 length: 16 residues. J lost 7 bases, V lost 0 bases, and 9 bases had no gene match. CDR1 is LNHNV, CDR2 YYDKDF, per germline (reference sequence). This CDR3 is CATSRDNIATGGGYTF. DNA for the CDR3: TGTGCCACCAGCAGAGATAATATCGCGACAGGGGGTGGCTACACCTTC.

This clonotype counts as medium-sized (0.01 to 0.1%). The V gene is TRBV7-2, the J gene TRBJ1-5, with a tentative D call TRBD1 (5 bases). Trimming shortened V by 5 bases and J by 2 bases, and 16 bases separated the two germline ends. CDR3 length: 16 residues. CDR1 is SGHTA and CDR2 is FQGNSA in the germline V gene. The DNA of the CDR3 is TGTGCCAGCAGCGCCGCATTCGGGGGGGGCAATCAGCCCCAGCATTTT. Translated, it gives CASSAAFGGGNQPQHF. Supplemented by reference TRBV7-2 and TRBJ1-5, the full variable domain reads GAGVSQSPSNKVTEKGKDVELRCDPISGHTALYWYRQSLGQGLEFLIYFQGNSAPDKSGLPSDRFSAERTGGSVSTLTIQRTQQEDSAVYLCASSAAFGGGNQPQHFGDGTRLSIL.

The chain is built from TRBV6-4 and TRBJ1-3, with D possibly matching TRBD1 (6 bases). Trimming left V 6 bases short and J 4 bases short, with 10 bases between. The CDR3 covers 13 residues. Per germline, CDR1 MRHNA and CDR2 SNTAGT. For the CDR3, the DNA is TGTGCCAGCAGCAGGGGAGAGGGAAACACCATATATTTT. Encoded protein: CASSRGEGNTIYF.

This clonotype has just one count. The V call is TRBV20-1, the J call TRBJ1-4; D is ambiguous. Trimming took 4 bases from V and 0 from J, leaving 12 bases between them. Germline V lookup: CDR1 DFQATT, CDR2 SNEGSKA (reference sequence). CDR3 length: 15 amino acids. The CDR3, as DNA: TGCAGTGCTACCCTATCTGCCGCAACTAATGAAAAACTGTTTTTT. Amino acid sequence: CSATLSAATNEKLFF.

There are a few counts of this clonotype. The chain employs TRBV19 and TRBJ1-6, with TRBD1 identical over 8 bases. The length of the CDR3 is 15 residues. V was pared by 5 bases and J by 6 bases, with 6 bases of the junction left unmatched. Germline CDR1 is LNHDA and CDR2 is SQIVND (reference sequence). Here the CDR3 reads CASSPMTGANSPLHF. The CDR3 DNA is TGTGCCAGTAGTCCCATGACAGGGGCTAATTCACCCCTCCACTTT.

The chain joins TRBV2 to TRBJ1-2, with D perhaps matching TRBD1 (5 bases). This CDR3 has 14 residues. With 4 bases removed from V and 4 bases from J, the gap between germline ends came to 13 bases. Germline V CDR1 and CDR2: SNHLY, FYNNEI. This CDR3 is CASSGRRGSYGYTF. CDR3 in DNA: TGTGCCAGCAGTGGAAGGCGGGGGAGCTATGGCTACACCTTC.

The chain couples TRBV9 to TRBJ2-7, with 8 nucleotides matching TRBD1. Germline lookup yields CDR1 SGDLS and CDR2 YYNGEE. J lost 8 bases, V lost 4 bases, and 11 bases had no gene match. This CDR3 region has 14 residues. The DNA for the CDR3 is TGTGCCAGCAGCCCCCGAGCGCAGGGGGCTAAGCAGTACTTC. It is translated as CASSPRAQGAKQYF.

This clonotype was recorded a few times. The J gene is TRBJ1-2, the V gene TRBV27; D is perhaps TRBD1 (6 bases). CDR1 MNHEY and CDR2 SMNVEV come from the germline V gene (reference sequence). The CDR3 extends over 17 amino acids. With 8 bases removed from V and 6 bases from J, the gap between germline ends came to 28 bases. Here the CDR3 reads CASSPARGYDRSHGYTF. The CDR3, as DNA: TGTGCCAGCTCTCCCGCTAGGGGGTACGACAGGAGCCATGGCTACACCTTC.

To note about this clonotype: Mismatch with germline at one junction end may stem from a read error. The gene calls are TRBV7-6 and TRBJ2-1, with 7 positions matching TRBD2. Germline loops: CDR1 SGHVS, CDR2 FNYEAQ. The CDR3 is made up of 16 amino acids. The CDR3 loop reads CASGLGGSGTSNEQFF. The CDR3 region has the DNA TGTGCCAGCGGCTTAGGCGGGAGCGGTACAAGCAATGAGCAGTTCTTC.

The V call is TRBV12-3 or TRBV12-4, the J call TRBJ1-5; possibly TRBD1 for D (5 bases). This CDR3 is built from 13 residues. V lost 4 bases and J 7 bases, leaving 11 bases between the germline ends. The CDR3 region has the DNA TGTGCCAGCAGTTGGGGGGGAAGGCAGCCCCAGCATTTT. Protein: CASSWGGRQPQHF.

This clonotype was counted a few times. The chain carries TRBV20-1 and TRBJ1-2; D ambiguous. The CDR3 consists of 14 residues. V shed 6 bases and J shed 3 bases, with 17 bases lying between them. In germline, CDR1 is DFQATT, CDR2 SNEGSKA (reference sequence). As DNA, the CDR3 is TGCAGTGCCCCACGGGCTTTAGGGTACTATGGCTACACCTTC. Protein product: CSAPRALGYYGYTF.

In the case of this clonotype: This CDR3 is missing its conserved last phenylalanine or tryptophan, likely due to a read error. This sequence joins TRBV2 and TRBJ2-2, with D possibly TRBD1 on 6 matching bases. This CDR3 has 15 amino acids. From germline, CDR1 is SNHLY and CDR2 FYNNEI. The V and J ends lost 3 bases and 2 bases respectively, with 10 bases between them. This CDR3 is CASSESRGNTGELFL. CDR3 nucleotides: TGTGCCAGCAGTGAGAGCAGGGGTAACACCGGGGAGCTGTTTCTT.

The CDR3 DNA follows: TGCAGCGTAGGGACTAGATCCTACAATGAGCAGTTCTTC. It encodes CSVGTRSYNEQFF. The chain has TRBV29-1 and TRBJ2-1; 8 bases are a match to TRBD2. V shed 6 bases and J 1 base; nucleotides not matched to a gene: 2. This CDR3 has 13 amino acids. Germline V CDR1 and CDR2: SQVTM, ANQGSEA.

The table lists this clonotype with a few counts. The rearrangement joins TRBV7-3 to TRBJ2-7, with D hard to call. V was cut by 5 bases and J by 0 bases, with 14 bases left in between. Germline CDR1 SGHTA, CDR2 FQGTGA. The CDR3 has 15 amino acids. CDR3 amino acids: CASSDYGVSSYEQYF. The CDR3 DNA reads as TGTGCCAGCAGCGATTACGGTGTCAGCTCCTACGAGCAGTACTTC. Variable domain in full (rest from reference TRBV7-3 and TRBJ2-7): GAGVSQTPSNKVTEKGKYVELRCDPISGHTALYWYRQSLGQGPEFLIYFQGTGAADDSGLPNDRFFAVRPEGSVSTLKIQRTERGDSAVYLCASSDYGVSSYEQYFGPGTRLTVT.

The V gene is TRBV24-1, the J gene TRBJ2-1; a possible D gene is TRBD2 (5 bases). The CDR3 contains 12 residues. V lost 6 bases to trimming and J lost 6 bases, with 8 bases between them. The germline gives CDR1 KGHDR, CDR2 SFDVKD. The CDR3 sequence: CATSRTSNEQFF. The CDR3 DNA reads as TGTGCCACCAGTAGGACTTCCAATGAGCAGTTCTTC.

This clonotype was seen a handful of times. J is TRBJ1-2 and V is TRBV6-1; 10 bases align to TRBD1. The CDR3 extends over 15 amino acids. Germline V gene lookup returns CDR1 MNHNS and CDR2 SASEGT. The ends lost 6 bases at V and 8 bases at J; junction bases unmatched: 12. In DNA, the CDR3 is TGTGCCAGCAGGGCTGGACAGGGGGGTGGTGGAGGCTACACCTTC. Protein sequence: CASRAGQGGGGGYTF.

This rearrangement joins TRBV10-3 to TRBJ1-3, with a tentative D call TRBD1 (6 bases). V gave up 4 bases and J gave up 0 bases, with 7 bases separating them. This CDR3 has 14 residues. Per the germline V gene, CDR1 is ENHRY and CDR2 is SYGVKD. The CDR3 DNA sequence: TGTGCCATCAGTGTGACAGGCTCTGGAAACACCATATATTTT. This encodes CAISVTGSGNTIYF.

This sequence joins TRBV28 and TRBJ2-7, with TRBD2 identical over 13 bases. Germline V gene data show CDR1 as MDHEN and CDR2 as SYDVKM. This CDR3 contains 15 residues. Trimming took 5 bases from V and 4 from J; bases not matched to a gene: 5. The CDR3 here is CASSPRTSGSYEQYF. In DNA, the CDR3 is TGTGCCAGCAGTCCCCGGACTAGCGGGAGTTACGAGCAGTACTTC.

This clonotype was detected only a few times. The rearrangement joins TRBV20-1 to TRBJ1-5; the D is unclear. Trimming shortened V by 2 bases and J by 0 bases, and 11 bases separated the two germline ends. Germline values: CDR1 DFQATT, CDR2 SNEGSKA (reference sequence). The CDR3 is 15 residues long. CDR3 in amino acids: CSARWAVDSNQPQHF. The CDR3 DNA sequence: TGCAGTGCTAGATGGGCGGTAGATAGCAATCAGCCCCAGCATTTT.

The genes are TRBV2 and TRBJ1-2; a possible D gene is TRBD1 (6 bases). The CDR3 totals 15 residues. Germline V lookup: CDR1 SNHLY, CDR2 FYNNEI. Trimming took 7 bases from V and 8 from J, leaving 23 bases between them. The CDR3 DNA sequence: TGTGCCAGCACGAAGGGGGGCAGAGGGGCTTTGGGCTACACCTTC. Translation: CASTKGGRGALGYTF.

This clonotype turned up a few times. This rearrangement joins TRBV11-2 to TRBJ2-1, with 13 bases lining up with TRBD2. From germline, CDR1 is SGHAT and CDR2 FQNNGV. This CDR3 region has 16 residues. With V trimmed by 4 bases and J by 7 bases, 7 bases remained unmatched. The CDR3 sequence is CASSSPKGLAGNEQFF. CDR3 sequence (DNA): TGTGCCAGCAGCTCACCGAAGGGACTAGCGGGGAATGAGCAGTTCTTC.

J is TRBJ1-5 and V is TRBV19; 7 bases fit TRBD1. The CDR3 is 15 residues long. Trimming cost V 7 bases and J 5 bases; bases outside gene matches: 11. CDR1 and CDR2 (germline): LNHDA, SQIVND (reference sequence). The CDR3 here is CASTAPDRDHQPQHF. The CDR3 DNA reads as TGTGCCAGTACCGCCCCTGACAGGGACCATCAGCCCCAGCATTTT. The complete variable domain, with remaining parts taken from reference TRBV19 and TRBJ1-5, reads DGGITQSPKYLFRKEGQNVTLSCEQNLNHDAMYWYRQDPGQGLRLIYYSQIVNDFQKGDIAEGYSVSREKKESFPLTVTSAQKNPTAFYLCASTAPDRDHQPQHFGDGTRLSIL.

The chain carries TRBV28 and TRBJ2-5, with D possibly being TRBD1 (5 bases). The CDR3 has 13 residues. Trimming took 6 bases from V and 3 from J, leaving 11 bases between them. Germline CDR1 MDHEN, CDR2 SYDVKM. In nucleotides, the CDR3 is TGTGCCAGCAGGTTTCAGGGAAAAGAGACCCAGTACTTC. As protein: CASRFQGKETQYF.

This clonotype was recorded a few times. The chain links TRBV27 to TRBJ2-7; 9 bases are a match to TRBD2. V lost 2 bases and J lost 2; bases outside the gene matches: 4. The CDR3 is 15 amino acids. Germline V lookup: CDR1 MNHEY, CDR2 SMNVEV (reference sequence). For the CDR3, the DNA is TGTGCCAGCAGTTTAGGCGGGAGGGCCCCCTACGAGCAGTACTTC. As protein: CASSLGGRAPYEQYF.

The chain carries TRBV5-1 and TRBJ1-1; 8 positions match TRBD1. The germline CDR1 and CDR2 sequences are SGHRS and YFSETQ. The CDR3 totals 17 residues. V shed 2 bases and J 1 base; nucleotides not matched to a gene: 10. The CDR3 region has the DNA TGCGCCAGCAGCTTCCGTGGCGGGACAGGACAGAACACTGAAGCTTTCTTT. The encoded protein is CASSFRGGTGQNTEAFF.

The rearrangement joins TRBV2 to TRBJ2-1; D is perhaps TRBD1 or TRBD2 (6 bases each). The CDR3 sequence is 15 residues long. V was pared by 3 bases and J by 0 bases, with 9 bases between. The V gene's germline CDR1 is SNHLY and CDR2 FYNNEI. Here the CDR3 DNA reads TGTGCCAGCAGTGACGGGGGCAGCTCCTACAATGAGCAGTTCTTC. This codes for CASSDGGSSYNEQFF.

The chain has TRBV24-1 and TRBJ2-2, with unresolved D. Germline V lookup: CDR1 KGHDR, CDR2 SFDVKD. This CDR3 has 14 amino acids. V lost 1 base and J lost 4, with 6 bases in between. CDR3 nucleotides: TGTGCCACCAGTGATTTCCGTGGCACCGGGGAGCTGTTTTTT. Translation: CATSDFRGTGELFF.

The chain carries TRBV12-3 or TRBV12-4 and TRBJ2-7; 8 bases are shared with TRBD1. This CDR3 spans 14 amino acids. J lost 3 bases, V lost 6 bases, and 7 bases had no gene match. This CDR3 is CASSLDRDLYEQYF. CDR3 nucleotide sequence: TGTGCCAGCAGCCTGGACAGGGACCTCTACGAGCAGTACTTC.